Listed below are T cell receptor beta chains from one sample, sequenced in a study of cytomegalovirus exposure and HLA in healthy donors. Generated by immunoSEQ multiplex PCR, the TCRdb table keeps only in-frame clones and is missing some. This repertoire shows a few hundred thousand clones, more than 60% found once; its top ten account for 15% to 19%. The sample was PBMCs. The receptors stem from a man aged 35 to 55 in good health and CMV-seronegative. The CDR3 runs from the conserved cysteine through the conserved F or W. Fields, in order: J gene, V gene, clone size, CDR3 protein. Size tells how often a clone was seen (once, few, many) or the class of an expanded clone, and some rows leave it out.

TRBJ1-1	TRBV28	once	CASSFWGQAFF
TRBJ2-1	TRBV10-2	-	CASSVGGATSNEQFF
TRBJ1-2	TRBV6-1	-	CASASLIYGYTF
TRBJ2-7	TRBV7-9	-	CASSLESGTGRYEQYF
TRBJ2-2	TRBV5-1	-	CASSPNPGQGVGELFF
TRBJ1-1	TRBV28	-	CASGGGTMGTEAFF
TRBJ1-2	TRBV4-3	-	CASSQDPAANYGYTF
TRBJ2-7	TRBV2	-	CASTLGTVTYEQYF
TRBJ2-3	TRBV7-2	-	CASSLAFGGHTDTQYF
TRBJ2-5	TRBV5-5	-	CASSLGQGLETQYF
TRBJ2-3	TRBV20-1	-	CSARRGTTQYF
TRBJ1-1	TRBV5-1	-	CASSFDSDTEAFF
TRBJ1-2	TRBV4-3	-	CASSQKGQGYGYTF
TRBJ2-2	TRBV19	few	CASSISGTGELFF
TRBJ2-2	TRBV28	-	CASSSQLAGVTGELFF
TRBJ2-2	TRBV7-6	-	CASSLRLAGAGELFF
TRBJ1-2	TRBV21-1	few	CASSKADRGDGYTF
TRBJ2-2	TRBV15	-	CATSRVADIYTGELFF
TRBJ1-1	TRBV19	-	CASQQGAGTEAFF
TRBJ2-1	TRBV30	few	CAWRTSGVYNEQFF
TRBJ2-7	TRBV18	once	CASSGGARGSYEQYF
TRBJ2-7	TRBV7-9	once	CASSSPRGGRAGEQYF
TRBJ2-2	TRBV10-3	few	CAISGISGEYSGELFF
TRBJ1-2	TRBV20-1	-	CSAATDYGYTF
TRBJ2-3	TRBV5-4	few	CASSLDPVIKGGTDTQYF
TRBJ2-7	TRBV4-1	-	CASSHAGDEQYF
TRBJ2-7	TRBV27	-	CASREGPAYEQYF
TRBJ1-5	TRBV7-9	-	CSSSLAAGGGNQPQHF
TRBJ2-1	TRBV2	-	CASTPGQAIYNEQFF
TRBJ1-4	TRBV19	once	CASSLNLSGGRNEKLFF
TRBJ1-2	TRBV19	-	CASSSVGGVGGYTF
TRBJ2-5	TRBV19	-	CASSLGTVIQLAGVVETQYF
TRBJ1-2	TRBV6-1	-	CASSGDRVVHGYTF
TRBJ2-3	TRBV27	-	CASSLWPPHTQYF
TRBJ2-5	TRBV9	-	CASSVDPQETQYF
TRBJ1-2	TRBV19	-	CASSIGGSSGYTF
TRBJ2-7	TRBV4-1	few	CASSQGAGGSEQYF
TRBJ1-2	TRBV7-3	-	CASSQDRGDYGYTF
TRBJ1-4	TRBV18	-	CASSPDKQGGINEKLFF
TRBJ2-3	TRBV6-6	-	CASSYPGTGSTDTQYF
TRBJ1-5	TRBV6-5	-	CASSPSTGGNQPQHF
TRBJ2-7	TRBV10-3	-	CAITGGQAYEQYF
TRBJ2-7	TRBV7-2	few	CASSVRTGNHEQYF
TRBJ2-2	TRBV5-1	-	CASSLGAGWTGELFF
TRBJ2-1	TRBV11-2	once	CASSSLAGTSDEQFF
TRBJ2-5	TRBV10-3	-	CAISDFKGGTQYF
TRBJ2-3	TRBV10-3	-	CAISEEPGQTSDTQYF